Listed here are 13 T cell receptor beta chains from one sample, sequenced in a study of blood T cell repertoires in COVID-19. Sequencing was performed with immunoSEQ multiplex PCR; in TCRdb, only in-frame clones are kept and a portion is missing. Here the sample spans tens of thousands of clones, approximately 88% being singletons. What was sequenced was peripheral blood. The receptors derive from a woman of 80 years or more with active or convalescent COVID-19.

The chain is built from TRBV27 and TRBJ2-3, with no clear D. Trimming shortened V by 0 bases and J by 3 bases, and 7 bases separated the two germline ends. CDR1 and CDR2 (germline): MNHEY, SMNVEV (reference sequence). This CDR3 contains 14 residues. CDR3 loop: CASSLSLATDTQYF. The DNA of the CDR3 is TGTGCCAGCAGTTTATCGTTGGCAACAGATACGCAGTATTTT.

The V call is TRBV4-1, the J call TRBJ2-3; D gene unclear. The germline CDR1 and CDR2 sequences are MGHRA and YSYEKL. This CDR3 region has 17 residues. Trimming stripped 4 bases from V and 2 bases from J, with 19 bases between. CDR3 nucleotides: TGCGCCAGCAGCCTTACAGTGGGTGGAACGAACACAGATACGCAGTATTTT. Its protein product is CASSLTVGGTNTDTQYF.

DNA of the CDR3: TGTGCCAGCGAGAGGGCCTCAGGGACCCAGTACTTC. It encodes CASERASGTQYF. J is TRBJ2-5 and V is TRBV6-5; tentative D call: TRBD2 (5 bases). Trimming removed 8 bases from V and 7 bases from J, with 14 bases in between. The CDR3 has 12 residues. The germline V gene encodes CDR1 MNHEY and CDR2 SVGAGI.

The chain employs TRBV27 and TRBJ2-7; D possibly corresponds to TRBD2 (7 bases). The germline V gene has CDR1 MNHEY and CDR2 SMNVEV (reference sequence). The CDR3 has 13 residues. V lost 1 base and J 6 bases, leaving 10 bases between the germline ends. In DNA, the CDR3 is TGTGCCAGCAGTTTATTGCGGGGGCGCGAGCAGTACTTC. Residues: CASSLLRGREQYF.

J is TRBJ1-3 and V is TRBV27; D unclear. This CDR3 is 14 amino acids long. The V and J ends lost 2 bases and 1 base respectively, with 6 bases between them. CDR1 is MNHEY, CDR2 SMNVEV, per germline (reference sequence). CDR3 in amino acids: CASSLEPSGNTIYF. CDR3 DNA sequence: TGTGCCAGCAGTTTAGAGCCTTCTGGAAACACCATATATTTT.

This chain connects TRBV6-5 to TRBJ2-2; D not resolved. Germline CDR1 is MNHEY and CDR2 is SVGAGI. The CDR3 totals 10 residues. The V end lost 8 bases, the J end lost 6 bases, and 4 bases lay between the germline ends. CDR3 amino acids: CASRAGELFF. In nucleotides, the CDR3 is TGTGCCAGCCGAGCCGGGGAGCTGTTTTTT.

The J gene is TRBJ1-5, the V gene TRBV5-6; D is perhaps TRBD1 (5 bases). The CDR3 consists of 16 residues. Germline loops: CDR1 SGHDT, CDR2 YYEEEE. Between the trimmed V and J ends, which lost 0 bases and 7 bases, there was a span of 17 bases. The CDR3 here is CASSLAGRGRHQPQHF. As DNA, the CDR3 is TGTGCCAGCAGCTTGGCAGGCCGGGGGAGACACCAGCCCCAGCATTTT.

This chain joins TRBV7-9 and TRBJ1-5; 10 nucleotides agree with TRBD1. Germline-derived CDR1 and CDR2 are SEHNR and FQNEAQ (reference sequence). The CDR3 is made up of 16 amino acids. With 1 base clipped from V and 2 bases from J, the junction kept 2 bases outside the gene matches. CDR3 amino acids: CASSLGQGAGNQPQHF. CDR3 bases: TGTGCCAGCAGCTTAGGACAGGGGGCTGGCAATCAGCCCCAGCATTTT.

The rearrangement joins TRBV7-2 to TRBJ1-5, with a weak D call TRBD1 (5 bases). V was pared by 3 bases and J by 7 bases, with 10 bases between. This CDR3 is built from 13 residues. The germline CDR1 and CDR2 sequences are SGHTA and FQGNSA. This CDR3 reads CASSFRGEQPQHF. The DNA of the CDR3 is TGTGCCAGCAGCTTTAGGGGTGAGCAGCCCCAGCATTTT.

The V call is TRBV3-1 (or the pseudogene TRBV3-2), the J call TRBJ1-5; D is ambiguous. With 1 base removed from V and 4 bases from J, the gap between germline ends came to 5 bases. Germline values: CDR1 LGHDT, CDR2 YNNKEL (reference sequence). The CDR3 is made up of 13 amino acids. The CDR3: CASSQAGNQPQHF. In DNA, the CDR3 is TGTGCCAGCAGCCAAGCCGGTAATCAGCCCCAGCATTTT.

This sequence joins TRBV18 and TRBJ2-1; D ambiguous. Between the trimmed V and J ends, which lost 3 bases and 8 bases, there was a span of 11 bases. The CDR3 is 13 amino acids. Germline V gene lookup returns CDR1 KGHSH and CDR2 LQKENI. The DNA for the CDR3 is TGTGCCAGCTCACCCCGCCAACACGATGAGCAGTTCTTC. Translated: CASSPRQHDEQFF.

The rearrangement links TRBV6-2 or TRBV6-3 to TRBJ2-5, with 15 nucleotides matching TRBD2. Trimming cost V 0 bases and J 9 bases; bases outside gene matches: 5. Germline assignment: CDR1 MNHEY and CDR2 SVGEGT. This CDR3 region has 16 residues. As DNA, the CDR3 is TGTGCCAGCAGTTACTCGGGACTAGCGGGAGGTAGGGCCCAGTACTTC. This codes for CASSYSGLAGGRAQYF.

The chain recombines TRBV6-5 with TRBJ1-4; weak D call: TRBD1 (5 bases). CDR3 length equals 10 residues. The germline CDR1 and CDR2 sequences are MNHEY and SVGAGI. V lost 6 bases and J 15 bases, leaving 11 bases between the germline ends. The CDR3 DNA follows: TGTGCCAGCAGCCTGGGCAGGGTGTTTTTT. Translation gives CASSLGRVFF.